This TCR beta chain appears in the sequencing data of a study of blood T cell repertoires in COVID-19. Study-wide background: COVID-19 samples collected from the United States, Italy and Spain covered acute and convalescent phases.

In the original workflow: Researchers report that nucleated cell counts were estimated from reference gene primer amplification. Sequenced by immunoSEQ multiplex PCR; TCRdb stores in-frame clones only, minus some. The V and J calls and clone size were taken over from that table, and D and trimming were inferred from the DNA. The table lists some 190,000 clones, 75% to 90% of them singletons. Sequenced: peripheral blood. This receptor was identified in a man between 60 and 70 years old with acute or convalescent COVID-19.

The CDR3 region is CASSATGGYSNQPQHF. Written as DNA, the CDR3 is TGTGCCAGCAGCGCGACAGGGGGTTACAGCAATCAGCCCCAGCATTTT. The chain is built from TRBV7-2 and TRBJ1-5, with 9 bases identical to TRBD1. This CDR3 is built from 16 residues. Per germline, CDR1 SGHTA and CDR2 FQGNSA. J was trimmed by 1 base and V by 5 bases; bases with no gene match: 6.